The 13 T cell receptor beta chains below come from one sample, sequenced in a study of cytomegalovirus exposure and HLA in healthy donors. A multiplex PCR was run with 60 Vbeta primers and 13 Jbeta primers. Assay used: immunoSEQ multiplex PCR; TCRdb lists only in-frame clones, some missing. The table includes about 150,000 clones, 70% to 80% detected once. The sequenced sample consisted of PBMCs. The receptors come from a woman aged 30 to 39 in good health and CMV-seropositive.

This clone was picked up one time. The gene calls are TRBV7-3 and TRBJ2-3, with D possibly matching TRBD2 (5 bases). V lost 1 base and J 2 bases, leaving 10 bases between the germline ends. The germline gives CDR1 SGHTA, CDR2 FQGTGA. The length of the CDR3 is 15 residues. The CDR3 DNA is TGTGCCAGCAGCTTAAACGCGGGTCTCACAGATACGCAGTATTTT. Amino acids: CASSLNAGLTDTQYF.

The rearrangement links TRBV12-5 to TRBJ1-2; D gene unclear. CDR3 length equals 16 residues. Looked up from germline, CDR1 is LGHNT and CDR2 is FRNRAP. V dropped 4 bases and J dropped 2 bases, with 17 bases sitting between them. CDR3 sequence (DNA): TGTGCTAGTGGTTCCCCTGGCCATGACATCAACTATGGCTACACCTTC. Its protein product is CASGSPGHDINYGYTF.

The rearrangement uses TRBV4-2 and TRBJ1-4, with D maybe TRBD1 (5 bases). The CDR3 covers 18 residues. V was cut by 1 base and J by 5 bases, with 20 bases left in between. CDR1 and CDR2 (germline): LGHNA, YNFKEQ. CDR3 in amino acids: CASSQGGGSLSLNEKLFF. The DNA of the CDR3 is TGTGCCAGCAGCCAAGGGGGCGGTTCCCTTTCGTTAAATGAAAAACTGTTTTTT.

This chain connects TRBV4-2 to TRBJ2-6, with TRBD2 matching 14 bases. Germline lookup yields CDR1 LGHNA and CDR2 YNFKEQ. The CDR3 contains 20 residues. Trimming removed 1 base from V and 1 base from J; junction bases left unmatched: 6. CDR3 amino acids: CASSQVGRTSGRSGANVLTF. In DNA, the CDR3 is TGTGCCAGCAGCCAAGTGGGCAGGACTAGCGGGAGGTCTGGGGCCAACGTCCTGACTTTC.

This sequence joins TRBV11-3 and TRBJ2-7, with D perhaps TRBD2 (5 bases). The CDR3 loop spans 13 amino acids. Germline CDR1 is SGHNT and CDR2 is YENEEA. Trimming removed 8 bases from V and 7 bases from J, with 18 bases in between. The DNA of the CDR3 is TGTGCCAGCTGGGATTCCGGGAAAGAGGAGCAGTACTTC. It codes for CASWDSGKEEQYF.

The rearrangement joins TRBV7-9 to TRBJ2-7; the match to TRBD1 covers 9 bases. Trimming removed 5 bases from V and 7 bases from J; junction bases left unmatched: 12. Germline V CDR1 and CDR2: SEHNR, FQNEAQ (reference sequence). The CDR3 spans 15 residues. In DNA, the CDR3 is TGTGCCAGCAGCCCAGGGGGACAGGGAAGGAGGGAGCAGTACTTC. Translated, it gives CASSPGGQGRREQYF.

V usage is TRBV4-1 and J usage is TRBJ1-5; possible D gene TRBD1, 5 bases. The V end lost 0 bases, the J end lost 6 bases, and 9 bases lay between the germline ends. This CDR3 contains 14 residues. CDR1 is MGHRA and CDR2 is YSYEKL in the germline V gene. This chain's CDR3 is CASSQEGRVQPQHF. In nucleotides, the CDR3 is TGCGCCAGCAGCCAAGAAGGCAGGGTTCAGCCCCAGCATTTT.

CDR3 region: CASSAALAGLSGANVLTF. In DNA form, the CDR3 reads TGTGCCAGCAGTGCCGCACTAGCGGGCCTTTCTGGGGCCAACGTCCTGACTTTC. The chain couples TRBV6-1 to TRBJ2-6; 9 bases fit TRBD2. V trimming: 4 bases; J trimming: 1 base; junction bases outside the gene matches: 8. The CDR3 totals 18 residues. Germline CDR1 is MNHNS and CDR2 is SASEGT.

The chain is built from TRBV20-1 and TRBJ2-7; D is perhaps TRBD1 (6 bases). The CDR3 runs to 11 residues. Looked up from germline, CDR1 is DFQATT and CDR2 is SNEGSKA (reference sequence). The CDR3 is CSAGVLREQYF. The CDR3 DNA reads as TGCAGCGCAGGGGTTTTGCGCGAGCAGTACTTC.

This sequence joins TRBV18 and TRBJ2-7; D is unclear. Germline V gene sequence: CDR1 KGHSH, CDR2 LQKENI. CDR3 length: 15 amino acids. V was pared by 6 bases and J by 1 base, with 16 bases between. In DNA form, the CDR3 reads TGTGCCAGCTCTGCAGCCAGCGTAGATTCCTACGAGCAGTACTTC. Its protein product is CASSAASVDSYEQYF.

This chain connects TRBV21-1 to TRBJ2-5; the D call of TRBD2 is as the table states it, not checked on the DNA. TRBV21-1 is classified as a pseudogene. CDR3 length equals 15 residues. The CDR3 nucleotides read TGTGCCAGCAGCAAAGGGAGGAAGACCCAAGAGACCCAGTACTTC. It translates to CASSKGRKTQETQYF.

The CDR3 region is CASEIPFGGTSFGNTIYF. The CDR3 nucleotides read TGTGCCAGTGAAATCCCATTTGGCGGCACCTCCTTCGGAAACACCATATATTTT. The rearrangement joins TRBV19 to TRBJ1-3, with D hard to call. Germline lookup yields CDR1 LNHDA and CDR2 SQIVND (reference sequence). Trimming took 8 bases from V and 4 from J, leaving 27 bases between them. The CDR3 loop spans 18 amino acids.

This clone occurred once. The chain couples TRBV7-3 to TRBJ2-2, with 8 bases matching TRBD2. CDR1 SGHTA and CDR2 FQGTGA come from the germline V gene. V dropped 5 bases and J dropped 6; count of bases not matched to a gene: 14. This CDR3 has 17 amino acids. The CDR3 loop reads CASSPLADPRLAGELFF. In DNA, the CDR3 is TGTGCCAGCAGCCCACTAGCGGACCCTAGGCTAGCCGGGGAGCTGTTTTTT.